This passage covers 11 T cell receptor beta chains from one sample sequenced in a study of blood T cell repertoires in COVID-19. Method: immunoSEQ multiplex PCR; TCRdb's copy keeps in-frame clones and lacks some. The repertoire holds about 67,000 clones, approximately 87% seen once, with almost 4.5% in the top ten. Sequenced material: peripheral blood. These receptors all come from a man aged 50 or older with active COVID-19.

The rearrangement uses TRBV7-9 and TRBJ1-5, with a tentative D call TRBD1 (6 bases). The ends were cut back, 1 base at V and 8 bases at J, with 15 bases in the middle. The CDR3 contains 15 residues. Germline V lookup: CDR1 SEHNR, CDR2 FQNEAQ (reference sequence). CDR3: CASSLGGSWTEPQHF. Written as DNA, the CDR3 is TGTGCCAGCAGCTTAGGAGGCAGTTGGACAGAGCCCCAGCATTTT. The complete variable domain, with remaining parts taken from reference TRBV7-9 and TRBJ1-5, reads DTGVSQNPRHKITKRGQNVTFRCDPISEHNRLYWYRQTLGQGPEFLTYFQNEAQLEKSRLLSDRFSAERPKGSFSTLEIQRTEQGDSAMYLCASSLGGSWTEPQHFGDGTRLSIL.

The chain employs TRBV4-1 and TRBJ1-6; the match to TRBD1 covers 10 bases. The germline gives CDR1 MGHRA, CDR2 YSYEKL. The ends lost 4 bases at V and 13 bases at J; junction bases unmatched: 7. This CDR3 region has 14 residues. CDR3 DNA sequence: TGCGCCAGCAGCCCAGAGGGACAGGGGCCGCCCCTCCACTTT. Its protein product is CASSPEGQGPPLHF.

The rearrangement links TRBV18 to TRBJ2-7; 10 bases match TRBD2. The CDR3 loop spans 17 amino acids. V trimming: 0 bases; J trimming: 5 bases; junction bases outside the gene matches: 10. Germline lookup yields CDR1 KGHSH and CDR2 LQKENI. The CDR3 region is CASSPPWIAGGFHEQYF. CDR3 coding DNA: TGTGCCAGCTCACCACCGTGGATAGCGGGAGGTTTTCACGAGCAGTACTTC.

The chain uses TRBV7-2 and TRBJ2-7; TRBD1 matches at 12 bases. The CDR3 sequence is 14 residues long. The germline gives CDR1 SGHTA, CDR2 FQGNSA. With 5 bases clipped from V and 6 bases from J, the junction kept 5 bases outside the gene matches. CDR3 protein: CASSPGTGGFEQYF. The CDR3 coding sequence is TGTGCCAGCAGCCCCGGGACAGGGGGCTTCGAGCAGTACTTC. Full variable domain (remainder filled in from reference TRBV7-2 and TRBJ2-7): GAGVSQSPSNKVTEKGKDVELRCDPISGHTALYWYRQSLGQGLEFLIYFQGNSAPDKSGLPSDRFSAERTGGSVSTLTIQRTQQEDSAVYLCASSPGTGGFEQYFGPGTRLTVT.

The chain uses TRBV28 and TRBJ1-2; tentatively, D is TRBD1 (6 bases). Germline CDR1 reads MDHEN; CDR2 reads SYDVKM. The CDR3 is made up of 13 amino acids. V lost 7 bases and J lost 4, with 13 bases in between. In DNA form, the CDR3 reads TGTGCCAGCAAAGGACAGAAACTCTATGGCTACACCTTC. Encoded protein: CASKGQKLYGYTF.

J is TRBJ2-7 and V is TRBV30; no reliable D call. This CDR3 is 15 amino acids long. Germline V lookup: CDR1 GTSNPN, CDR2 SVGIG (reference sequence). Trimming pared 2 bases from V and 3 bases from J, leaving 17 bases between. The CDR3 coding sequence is TGTGCCTGGAGTATGGGCAAATCGGTTAACTACGAGCAGTACTTC. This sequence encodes CAWSMGKSVNYEQYF.

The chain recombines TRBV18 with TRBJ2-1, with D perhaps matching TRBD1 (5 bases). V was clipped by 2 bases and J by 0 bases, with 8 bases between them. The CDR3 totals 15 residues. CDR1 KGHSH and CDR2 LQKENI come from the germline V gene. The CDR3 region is CASSPKGFSYNEQFF. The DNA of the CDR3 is TGTGCCAGCTCACCAAAGGGGTTCTCCTACAATGAGCAGTTCTTC.

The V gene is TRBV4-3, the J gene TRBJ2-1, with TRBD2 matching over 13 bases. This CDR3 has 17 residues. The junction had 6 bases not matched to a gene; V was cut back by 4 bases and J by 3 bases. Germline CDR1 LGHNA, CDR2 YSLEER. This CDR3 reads CASSRGLAGVGYNEQFF. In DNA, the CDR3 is TGCGCCAGCAGCCGAGGACTAGCGGGAGTTGGCTACAATGAGCAGTTCTTC.

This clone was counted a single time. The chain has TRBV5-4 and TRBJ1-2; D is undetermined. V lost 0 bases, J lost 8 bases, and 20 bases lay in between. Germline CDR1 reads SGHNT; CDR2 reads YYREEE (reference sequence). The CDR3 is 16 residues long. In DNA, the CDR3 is TGTGCCAGCAGCTTGGCCGGATCAGGCCTGGGAGGAGGCTACACCTTC. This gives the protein CASSLAGSGLGGGYTF.

The CDR3 sequence: CASRGTGSWGNTIYF. The CDR3, as DNA: TGTGCCAGCAGGGGGACAGGGTCTTGGGGAAACACCATATATTTT. The rearrangement uses TRBV6-5 and TRBJ1-3; 9 bases are a match to TRBD1. The CDR3 length is 15 residues. The V segment lost 6 bases and the J segment 4 bases; nucleotides outside the gene matches: 7. Germline CDR1 reads MNHEY; CDR2 reads SVGAGI.

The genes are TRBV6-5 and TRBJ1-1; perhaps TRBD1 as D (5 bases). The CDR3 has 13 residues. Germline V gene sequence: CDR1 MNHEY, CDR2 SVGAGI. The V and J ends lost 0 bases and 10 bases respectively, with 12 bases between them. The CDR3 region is CASSYSRGTRAFF. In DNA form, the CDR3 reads TGTGCCAGCAGTTACTCGAGAGGGACTAGAGCTTTCTTT.